This T cell receptor beta chain was recovered during a study of T cells and Merkel cell carcinoma outcomes. With regard to this clone: No antigen is known for it.

Study results and caveats: In Merkel cell carcinoma, repertoire and T-cell density reportedly predicted outcomes.

CDR1 and CDR2 (germline): SGHAT, FQNNGV. V lost 2 bases, J lost 5 bases, and 10 bases lay in between. The CDR3 is made up of 14 amino acids. Sequenced by immunoSEQ multiplex PCR; TCRdb stores in-frame clones only, minus some. Of 2,500 to 3,000 clones listed, nearly 96% were seen once; the top ten hold approximately 1.9%. The chain uses TRBV11-2 and TRBJ1-3; D gene unclear. The receptor's source is a human donor with Merkel cell carcinoma. Specimen: tumor tissue from Merkel cell carcinoma. CDR3 in amino acids: CASSLSQRRNTIYF. The DNA for the CDR3 is TGTGCCAGCAGCTTAAGTCAAAGGAGAAACACCATATATTTT.